This TCR beta chain appears in the sequencing data of a study of Tregs in tolerant kidney transplant recipients. The study's findings and limits: Findings come from small patient numbers and require larger validation. No direct test of biological reproducibility was done here.

Germline loops: CDR1 SGHKS, CDR2 YYEKEE (reference sequence). This CDR3 comprises 15 residues. Trimming removed 0 bases from V and 1 base from J, with 11 bases in between. This table comes from immunoSEQ multiplex PCR, and its TCRdb copy is limited to in-frame clones, with some not included. The sample gives more than 60,000 clones, approximately 91% of which show up once; more than 0.35% is in the top ten. As for this clone: The antigen remains undetermined.

Here the sequenced sample was CD4+ T cells from blood, taken before the transplant. The V and J genes are TRBV5-5 and TRBJ2-7; a weak D match, TRBD2 (6 bases). This TCR derives from a human donor who received a combined kidney and bone marrow transplant. Written as DNA, the CDR3 is TGTGCCAGCAGCTTGGGGTTAGCGGTTTCCTACGAGCAGTACTTC. Translating it yields CASSLGLAVSYEQYF.